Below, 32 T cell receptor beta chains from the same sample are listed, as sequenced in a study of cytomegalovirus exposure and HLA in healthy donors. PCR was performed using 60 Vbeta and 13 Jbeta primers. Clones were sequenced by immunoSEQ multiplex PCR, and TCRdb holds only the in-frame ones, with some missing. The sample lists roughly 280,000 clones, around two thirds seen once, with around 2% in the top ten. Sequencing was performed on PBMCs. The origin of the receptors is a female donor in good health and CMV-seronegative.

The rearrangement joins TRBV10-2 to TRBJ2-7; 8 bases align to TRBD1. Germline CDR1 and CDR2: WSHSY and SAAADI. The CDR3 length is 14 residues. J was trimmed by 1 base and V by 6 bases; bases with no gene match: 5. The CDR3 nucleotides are TGCGCCAGCAGGGCTCAGGGGGCTTCCTACGAGCAGTACTTC. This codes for CASRAQGASYEQYF.

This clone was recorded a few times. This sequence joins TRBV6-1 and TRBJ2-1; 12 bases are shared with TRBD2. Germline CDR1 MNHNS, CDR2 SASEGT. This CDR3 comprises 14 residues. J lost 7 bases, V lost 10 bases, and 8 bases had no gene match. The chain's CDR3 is CATPTSGSRNEQFF. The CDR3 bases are TGTGCCACCCCGACTAGCGGGAGTCGTAATGAGCAGTTCTTC.

The CDR3 DNA reads as TGCAGCGTTGCAAACAGGGTGAACACTGAAGCTTTCTTT. Translating it yields CSVANRVNTEAFF. V and J are TRBV29-1 and TRBJ1-1; D may be TRBD1 (6 bases). The length of the CDR3 is 13 residues. CDR1 and CDR2 (germline): SQVTM, ANQGSEA. V was pared by 4 bases and J by 0 bases, with 9 bases between.

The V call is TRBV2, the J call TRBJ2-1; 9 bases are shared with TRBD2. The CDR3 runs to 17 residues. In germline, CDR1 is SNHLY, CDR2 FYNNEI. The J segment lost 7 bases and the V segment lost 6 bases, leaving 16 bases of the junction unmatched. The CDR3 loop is CASRGDITLAGANEQFF. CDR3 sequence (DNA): TGTGCCAGCAGGGGAGACATAACGTTAGCGGGGGCAAATGAGCAGTTCTTC.

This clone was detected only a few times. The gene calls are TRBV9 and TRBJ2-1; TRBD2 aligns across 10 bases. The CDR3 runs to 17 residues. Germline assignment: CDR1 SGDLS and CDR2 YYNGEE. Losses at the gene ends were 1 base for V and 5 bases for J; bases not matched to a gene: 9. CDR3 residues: CASSVRGLAGVDNEQFF. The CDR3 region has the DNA TGTGCCAGCAGCGTAAGGGGGCTAGCGGGAGTGGACAATGAGCAGTTCTTC.

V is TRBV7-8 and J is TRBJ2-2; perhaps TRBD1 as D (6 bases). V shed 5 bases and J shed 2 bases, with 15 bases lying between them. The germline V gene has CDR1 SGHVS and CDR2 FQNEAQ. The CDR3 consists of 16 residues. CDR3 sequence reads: CASSPRSGQNTGELFF. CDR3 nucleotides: TGTGCCAGCAGCCCTCGTTCGGGACAAAACACCGGGGAGCTGTTTTTT.

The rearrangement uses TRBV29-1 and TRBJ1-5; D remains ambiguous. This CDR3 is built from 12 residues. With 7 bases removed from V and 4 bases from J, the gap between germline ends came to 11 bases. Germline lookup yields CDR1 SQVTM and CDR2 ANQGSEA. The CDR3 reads CSAGELNQPQHF. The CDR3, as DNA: TGCAGCGCCGGGGAACTAAATCAGCCCCAGCATTTT.

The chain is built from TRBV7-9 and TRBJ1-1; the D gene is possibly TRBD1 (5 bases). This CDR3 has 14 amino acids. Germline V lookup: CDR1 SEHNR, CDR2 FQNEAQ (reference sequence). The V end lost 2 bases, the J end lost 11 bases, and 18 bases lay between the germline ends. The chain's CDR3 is CASSLLRDSGGAFF. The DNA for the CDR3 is TGTGCCAGCAGCTTACTTAGGGACTCCGGCGGGGCTTTCTTT.

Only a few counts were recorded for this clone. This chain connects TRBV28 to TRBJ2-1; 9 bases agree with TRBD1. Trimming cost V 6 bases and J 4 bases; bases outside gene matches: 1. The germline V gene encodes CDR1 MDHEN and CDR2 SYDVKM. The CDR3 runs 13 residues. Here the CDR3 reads CASRDRGYNEQFF. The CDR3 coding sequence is TGTGCCAGCAGGGACAGGGGTTACAATGAGCAGTTCTTC.

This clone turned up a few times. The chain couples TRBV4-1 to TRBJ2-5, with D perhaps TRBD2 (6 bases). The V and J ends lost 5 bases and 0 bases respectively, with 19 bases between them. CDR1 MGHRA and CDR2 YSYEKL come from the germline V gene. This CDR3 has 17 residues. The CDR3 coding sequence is TGCGCCAGCAGCTGGGACTTCCCCCTTCGGTACCAAGAGACCCAGTACTTC. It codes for CASSWDFPLRYQETQYF.

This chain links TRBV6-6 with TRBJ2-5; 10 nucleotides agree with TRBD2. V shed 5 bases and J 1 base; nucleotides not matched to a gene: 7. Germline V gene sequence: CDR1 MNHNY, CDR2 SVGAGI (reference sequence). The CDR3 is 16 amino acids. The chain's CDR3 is CASSHGLAAFQETQYF. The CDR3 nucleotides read TGTGCCAGCAGTCATGGACTAGCGGCCTTCCAAGAGACCCAGTACTTC.

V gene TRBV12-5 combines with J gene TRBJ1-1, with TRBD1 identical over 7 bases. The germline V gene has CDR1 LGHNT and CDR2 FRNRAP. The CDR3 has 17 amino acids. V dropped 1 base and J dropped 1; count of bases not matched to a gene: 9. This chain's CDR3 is CASGLAQGGRGNTEAFF. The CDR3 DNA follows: TGTGCTAGTGGTTTGGCCCAGGGGGGCCGAGGGAACACTGAAGCTTTCTTT. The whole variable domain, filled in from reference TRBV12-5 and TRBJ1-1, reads DARVTQTPRHKVTEMGQEVTMRCQPILGHNTVFWYRQTMMQGLELLAYFRNRAPLDDSGMPKDRFSAEMPDATLATLKIQPSEPRDSAVYFCASGLAQGGRGNTEAFFGQGTRLTVV.

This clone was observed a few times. CDR3 sequence reads: CASRTGGTYNEQFF. In nucleotides, the CDR3 is TGCGCCAGCAGGACAGGGGGCACCTACAATGAGCAGTTCTTC. The chain combines TRBV4-1 with TRBJ2-1, with 10 bases matching TRBD1. CDR3 length: 14 amino acids. Germline loops: CDR1 MGHRA, CDR2 YSYEKL. V lost 6 bases to trimming and J lost 2 bases; unmatched junction nucleotides: 1.

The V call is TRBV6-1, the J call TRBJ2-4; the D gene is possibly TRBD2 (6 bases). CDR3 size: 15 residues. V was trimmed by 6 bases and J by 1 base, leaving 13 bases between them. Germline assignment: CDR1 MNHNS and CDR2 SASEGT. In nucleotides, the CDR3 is TGTGCCAGCAGGGGGGGTGACGGCGCCAAAAACATTCAGTACTTC. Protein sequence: CASRGGDGAKNIQYF.

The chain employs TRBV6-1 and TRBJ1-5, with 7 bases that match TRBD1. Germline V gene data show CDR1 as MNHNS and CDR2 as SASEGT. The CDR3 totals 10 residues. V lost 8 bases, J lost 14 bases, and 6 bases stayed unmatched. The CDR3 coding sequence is TGTGCCAGCTATGGACAGGCCAAGCATTTT. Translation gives CASYGQAKHF.

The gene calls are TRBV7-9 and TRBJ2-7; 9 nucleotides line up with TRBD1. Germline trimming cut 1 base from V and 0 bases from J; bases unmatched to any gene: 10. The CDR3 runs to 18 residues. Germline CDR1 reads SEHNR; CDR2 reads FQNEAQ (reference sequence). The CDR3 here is CASSLELRQGVNSYEQYF. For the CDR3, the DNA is TGTGCCAGCAGCTTAGAACTAAGACAGGGGGTCAACTCCTACGAGCAGTACTTC.

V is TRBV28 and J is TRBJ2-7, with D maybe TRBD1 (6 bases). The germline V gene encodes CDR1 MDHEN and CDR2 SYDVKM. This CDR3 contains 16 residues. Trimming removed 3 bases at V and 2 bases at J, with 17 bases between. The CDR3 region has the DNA TGTGCCAGCAGTTTGGCAGGGGACGCCCCTACCTACGAGCAGTACTTC. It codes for CASSLAGDAPTYEQYF.

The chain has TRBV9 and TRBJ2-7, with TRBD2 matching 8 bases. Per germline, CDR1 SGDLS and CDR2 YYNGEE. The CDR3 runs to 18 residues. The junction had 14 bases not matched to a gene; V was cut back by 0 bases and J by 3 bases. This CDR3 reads CASSVGLLAATNFYEQYF. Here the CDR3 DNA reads TGTGCCAGCAGCGTAGGGCTACTAGCGGCGACGAATTTCTACGAGCAGTACTTC.

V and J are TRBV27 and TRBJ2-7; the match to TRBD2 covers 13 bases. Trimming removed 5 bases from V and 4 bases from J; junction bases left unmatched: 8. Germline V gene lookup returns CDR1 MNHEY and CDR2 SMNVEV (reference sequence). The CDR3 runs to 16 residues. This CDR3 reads CASSPGTSGIVYEQYF. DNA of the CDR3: TGTGCCAGCAGTCCGGGGACTAGCGGGATTGTTTACGAGCAGTACTTC.

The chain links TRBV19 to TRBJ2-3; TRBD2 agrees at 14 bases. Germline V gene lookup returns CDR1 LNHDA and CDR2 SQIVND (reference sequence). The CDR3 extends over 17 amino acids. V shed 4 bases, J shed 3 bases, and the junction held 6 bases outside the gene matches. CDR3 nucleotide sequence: TGTGCCAGTAGTACTCGACTAGCGGGAGGGCCAACAGATACGCAGTATTTT. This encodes CASSTRLAGGPTDTQYF. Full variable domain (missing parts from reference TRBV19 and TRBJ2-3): DGGITQSPKYLFRKEGQNVTLSCEQNLNHDAMYWYRQDPGQGLRLIYYSQIVNDFQKGDIAEGYSVSREKKESFPLTVTSAQKNPTAFYLCASSTRLAGGPTDTQYFGPGTRLTVL.

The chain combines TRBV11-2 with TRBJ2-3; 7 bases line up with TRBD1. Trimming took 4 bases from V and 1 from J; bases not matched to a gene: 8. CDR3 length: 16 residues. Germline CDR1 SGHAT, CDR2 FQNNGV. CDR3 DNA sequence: TGTGCCAGCAGCTCCCGACAGGGAGTTGGCACAGATACGCAGTATTTT. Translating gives CASSSRQGVGTDTQYF.

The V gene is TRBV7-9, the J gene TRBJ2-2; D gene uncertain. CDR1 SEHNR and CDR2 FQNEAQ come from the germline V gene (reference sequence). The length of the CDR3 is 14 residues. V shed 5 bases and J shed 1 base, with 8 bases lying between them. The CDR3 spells CASSARLNTGELFF. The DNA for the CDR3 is TGTGCCAGCAGCGCAAGACTGAACACCGGGGAGCTGTTTTTT.

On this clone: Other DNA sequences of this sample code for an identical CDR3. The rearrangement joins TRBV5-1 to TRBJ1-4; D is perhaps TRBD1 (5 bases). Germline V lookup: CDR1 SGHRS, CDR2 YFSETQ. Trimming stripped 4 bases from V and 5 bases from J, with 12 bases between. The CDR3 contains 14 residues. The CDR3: CASSLGTGNEKLFF. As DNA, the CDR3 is TGCGCCAGCAGCCTAGGGACTGGAAATGAAAAACTGTTTTTT.

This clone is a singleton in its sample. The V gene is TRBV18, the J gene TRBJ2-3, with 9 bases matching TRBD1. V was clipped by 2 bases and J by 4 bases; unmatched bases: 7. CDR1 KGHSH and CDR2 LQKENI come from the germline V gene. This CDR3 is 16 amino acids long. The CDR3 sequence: CASSPNRDREADTQYF. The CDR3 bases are TGTGCCAGCTCACCAAATAGGGACAGGGAGGCAGATACGCAGTATTTT. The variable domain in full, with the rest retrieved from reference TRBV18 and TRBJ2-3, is NAGVMQNPRHLVRRRGQEARLRCSPMKGHSHVYWYRQLPEEGLKFMVYLQKENIIDESGMPKERFSAEFPKEGPSILRIQQVVRGDSAAYFCASSPNRDREADTQYFGPGTRLTVL.

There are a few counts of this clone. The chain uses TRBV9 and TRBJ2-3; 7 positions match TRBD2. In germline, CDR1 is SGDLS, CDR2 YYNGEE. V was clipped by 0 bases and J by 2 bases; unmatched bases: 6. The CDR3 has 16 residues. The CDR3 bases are TGTGCCAGCAGCGTAGACACGGGAGGATTCACAGATACGCAGTATTTT. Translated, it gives CASSVDTGGFTDTQYF. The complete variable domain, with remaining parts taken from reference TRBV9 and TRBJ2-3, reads DSGVTQTPKHLITATGQRVTLRCSPRSGDLSVYWYQQSLDQGLQFLIQYYNGEERAKGNILERFSAQQFPDLHSELNLSSLELGDSALYFCASSVDTGGFTDTQYFGPGTRLTVL.

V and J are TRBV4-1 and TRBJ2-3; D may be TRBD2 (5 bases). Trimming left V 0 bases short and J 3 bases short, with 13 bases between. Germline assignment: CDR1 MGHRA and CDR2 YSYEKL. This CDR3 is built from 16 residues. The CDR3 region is CASSQESSPLTDTQYF. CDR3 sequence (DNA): TGCGCCAGCAGCCAAGAGTCTAGCCCCCTAACAGATACGCAGTATTTT.

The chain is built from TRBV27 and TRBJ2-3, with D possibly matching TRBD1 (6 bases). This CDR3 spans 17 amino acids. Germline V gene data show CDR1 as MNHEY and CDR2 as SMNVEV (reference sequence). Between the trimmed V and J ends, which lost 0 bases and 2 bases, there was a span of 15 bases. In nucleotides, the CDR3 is TGTGCCAGCAGTTTATCTCCTCAACAGGGACCCACAGATACGCAGTATTTT. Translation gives CASSLSPQQGPTDTQYF.

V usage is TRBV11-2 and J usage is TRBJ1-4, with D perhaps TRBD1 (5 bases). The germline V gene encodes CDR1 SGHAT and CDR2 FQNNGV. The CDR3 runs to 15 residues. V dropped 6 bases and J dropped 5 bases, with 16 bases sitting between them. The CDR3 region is CASRTGLLQNEKLFF. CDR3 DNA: TGTGCCAGCAGAACGGGACTGCTACAAAATGAAAAACTGTTTTTT. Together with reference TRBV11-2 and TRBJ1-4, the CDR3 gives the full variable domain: EAGVAQSPRYKIIEKRQSVAFWCNPISGHATLYWYQQILGQGPKLLIQFQNNGVVDDSQLPKDRFSAERLKGVDSTLKIQPAKLEDSAVYLCASRTGLLQNEKLFFGSGTQLSVL.

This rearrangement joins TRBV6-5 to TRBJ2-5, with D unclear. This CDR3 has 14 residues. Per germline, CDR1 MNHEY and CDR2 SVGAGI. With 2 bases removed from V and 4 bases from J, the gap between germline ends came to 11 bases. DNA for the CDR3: TGTGCCAGCAGTTACGCCGTCTCAGGAGAGACCCAGTACTTC. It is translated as CASSYAVSGETQYF.

In DNA, the CDR3 is TGTGTCAGAAGCTCAGGGACTAGCGGGATGATAGATGAGCAGTTCTTC. This encodes CVRSSGTSGMIDEQFF. The rearrangement joins TRBV7-5 to TRBJ2-1; the table assigns TRBD2, which was not confirmed against the DNA. TRBV7-5 counts as a pseudogene. The CDR3 is 16 amino acids.

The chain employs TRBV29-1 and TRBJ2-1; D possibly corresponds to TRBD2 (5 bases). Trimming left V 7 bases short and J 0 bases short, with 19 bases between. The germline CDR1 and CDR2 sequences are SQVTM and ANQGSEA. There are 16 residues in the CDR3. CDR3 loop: CSAPPAGGSSYNEQFF. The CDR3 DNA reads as TGCAGCGCCCCCCCCGCCGGAGGATCCTCCTACAATGAGCAGTTCTTC.

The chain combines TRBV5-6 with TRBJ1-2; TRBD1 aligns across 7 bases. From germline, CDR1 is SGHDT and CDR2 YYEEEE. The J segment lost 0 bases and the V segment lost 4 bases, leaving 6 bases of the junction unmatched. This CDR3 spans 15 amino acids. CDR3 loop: CASSPGQAANYGYTF. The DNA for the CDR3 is TGTGCCAGCAGCCCTGGACAGGCAGCTAACTATGGCTACACCTTC.